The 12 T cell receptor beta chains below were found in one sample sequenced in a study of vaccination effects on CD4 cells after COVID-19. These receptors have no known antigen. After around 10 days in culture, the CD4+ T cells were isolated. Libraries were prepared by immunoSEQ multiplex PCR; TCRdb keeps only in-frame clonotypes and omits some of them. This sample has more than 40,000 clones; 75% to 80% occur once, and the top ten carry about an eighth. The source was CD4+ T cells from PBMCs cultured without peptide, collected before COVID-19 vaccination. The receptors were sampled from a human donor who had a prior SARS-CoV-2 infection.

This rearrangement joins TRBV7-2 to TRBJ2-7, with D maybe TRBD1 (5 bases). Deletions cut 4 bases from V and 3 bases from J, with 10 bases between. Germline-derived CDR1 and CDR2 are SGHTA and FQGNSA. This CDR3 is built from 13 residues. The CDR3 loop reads CASSSQESYEQYF. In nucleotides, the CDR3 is TGTGCCAGCAGCTCACAGGAGAGCTACGAGCAGTACTTC.

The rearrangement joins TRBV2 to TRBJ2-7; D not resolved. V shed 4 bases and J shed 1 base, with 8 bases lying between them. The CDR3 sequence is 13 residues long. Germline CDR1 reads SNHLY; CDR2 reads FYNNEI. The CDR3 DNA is TGTGCCAGCAGTGCTTCACAATCCTACGAGCAGTACTTC. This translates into CASSASQSYEQYF. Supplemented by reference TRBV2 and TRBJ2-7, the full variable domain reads EPEVTQTPSHQVTQMGQEVILRCVPISNHLYFYWYRQILGQKVEFLVSFYNNEISEKSEIFDDQFSVERPDGSNFTLKIRSTKLEDSAMYFCASSASQSYEQYFGPGTRLTVT.

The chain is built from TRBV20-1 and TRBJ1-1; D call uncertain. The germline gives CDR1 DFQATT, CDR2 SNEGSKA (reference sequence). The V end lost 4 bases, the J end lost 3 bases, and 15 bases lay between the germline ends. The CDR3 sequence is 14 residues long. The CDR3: CSATDGGSYTEAFF. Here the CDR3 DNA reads TGCAGTGCTACTGATGGCGGATCCTACACTGAAGCTTTCTTT.

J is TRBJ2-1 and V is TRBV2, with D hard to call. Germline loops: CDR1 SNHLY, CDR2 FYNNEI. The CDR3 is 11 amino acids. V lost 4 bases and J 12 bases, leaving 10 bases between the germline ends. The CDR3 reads CASSAAWGQFF. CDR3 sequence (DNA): TGTGCCAGCAGTGCCGCGTGGGGGCAGTTCTTC.

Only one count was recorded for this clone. CDR3 nucleotide sequence: TGCGCCAGCAGCTTGACAGCGGGGGGGCCGAGCACAGATACGCAGTATTTT. Translating it yields CASSLTAGGPSTDTQYF. The gene calls are TRBV5-1 and TRBJ2-3; 10 nucleotides match TRBD2. Germline CDR1 SGHRS, CDR2 YFSETQ. J was trimmed by 0 bases and V by 1 base; bases with no gene match: 5. The CDR3 length is 17 residues.

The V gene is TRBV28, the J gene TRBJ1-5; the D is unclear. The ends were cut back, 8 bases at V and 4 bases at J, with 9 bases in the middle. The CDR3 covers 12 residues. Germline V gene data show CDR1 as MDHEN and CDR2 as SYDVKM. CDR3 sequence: CASDARNQPQHF. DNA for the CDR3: TGTGCCAGCGACGCGAGGAATCAGCCCCAGCATTTT. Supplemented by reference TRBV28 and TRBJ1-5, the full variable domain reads DVKVTQSSRYLVKRTGEKVFLECVQDMDHENMFWYRQDPGLGLRLIYFSYDVKMKEKGDIPEGYSVSREKKERFSLILESASTNQTSMYLCASDARNQPQHFGDGTRLSIL.

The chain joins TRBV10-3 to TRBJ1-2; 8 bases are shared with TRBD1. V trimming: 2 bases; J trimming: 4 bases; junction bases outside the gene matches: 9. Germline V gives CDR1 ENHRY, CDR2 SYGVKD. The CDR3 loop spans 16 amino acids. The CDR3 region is CAISEQNRGESYGYTF. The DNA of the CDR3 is TGTGCCATCAGTGAGCAAAACAGGGGGGAATCCTATGGCTACACCTTC.

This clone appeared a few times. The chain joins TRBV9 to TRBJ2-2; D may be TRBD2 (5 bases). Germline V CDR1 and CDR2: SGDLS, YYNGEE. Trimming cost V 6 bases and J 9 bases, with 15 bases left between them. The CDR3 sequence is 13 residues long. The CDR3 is CASNKREGWELFF. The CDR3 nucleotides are TGTGCCAGCAATAAGCGAGAGGGCTGGGAGCTGTTTTTT.

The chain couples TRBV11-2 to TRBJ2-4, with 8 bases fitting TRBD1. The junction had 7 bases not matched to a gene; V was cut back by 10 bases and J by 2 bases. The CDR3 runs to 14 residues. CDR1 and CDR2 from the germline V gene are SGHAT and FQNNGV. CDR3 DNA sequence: TGTGCCACCAACCCCAGGGGGCCCAAAAACATTCAGTACTTC. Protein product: CATNPRGPKNIQYF. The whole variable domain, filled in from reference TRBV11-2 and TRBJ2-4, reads EAGVAQSPRYKIIEKRQSVAFWCNPISGHATLYWYQQILGQGPKLLIQFQNNGVVDDSQLPKDRFSAERLKGVDSTLKIQPAKLEDSAVYLCATNPRGPKNIQYFGAGTRLSVL.

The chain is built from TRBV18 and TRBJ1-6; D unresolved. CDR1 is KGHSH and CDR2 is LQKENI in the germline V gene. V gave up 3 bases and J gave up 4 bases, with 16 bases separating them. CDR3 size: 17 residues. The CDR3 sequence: CASSPSSMTAYNSPLHF. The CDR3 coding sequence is TGTGCCAGCTCACCCTCGTCGATGACTGCATATAATTCACCCCTCCACTTT. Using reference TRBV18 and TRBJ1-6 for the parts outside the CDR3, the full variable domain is NAGVMQNPRHLVRRRGQEARLRCSPMKGHSHVYWYRQLPEEGLKFMVYLQKENIIDESGMPKERFSAEFPKEGPSILRIQQVVRGDSAAYFCASSPSSMTAYNSPLHFGNGTRLTVT.

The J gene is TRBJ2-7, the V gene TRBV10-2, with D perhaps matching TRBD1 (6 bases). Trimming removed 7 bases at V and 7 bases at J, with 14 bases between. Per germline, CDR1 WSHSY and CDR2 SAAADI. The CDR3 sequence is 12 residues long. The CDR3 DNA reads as TGCGCCAGCAAACAGGGCTTGGGGGAGCAGTACTTC. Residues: CASKQGLGEQYF.

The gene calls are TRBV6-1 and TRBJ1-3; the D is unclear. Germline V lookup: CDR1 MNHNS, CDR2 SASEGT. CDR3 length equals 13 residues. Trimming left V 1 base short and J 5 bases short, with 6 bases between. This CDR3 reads CASSEGQRNTIYF. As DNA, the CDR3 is TGTGCCAGCAGTGAAGGACAACGAAACACCATATATTTT.